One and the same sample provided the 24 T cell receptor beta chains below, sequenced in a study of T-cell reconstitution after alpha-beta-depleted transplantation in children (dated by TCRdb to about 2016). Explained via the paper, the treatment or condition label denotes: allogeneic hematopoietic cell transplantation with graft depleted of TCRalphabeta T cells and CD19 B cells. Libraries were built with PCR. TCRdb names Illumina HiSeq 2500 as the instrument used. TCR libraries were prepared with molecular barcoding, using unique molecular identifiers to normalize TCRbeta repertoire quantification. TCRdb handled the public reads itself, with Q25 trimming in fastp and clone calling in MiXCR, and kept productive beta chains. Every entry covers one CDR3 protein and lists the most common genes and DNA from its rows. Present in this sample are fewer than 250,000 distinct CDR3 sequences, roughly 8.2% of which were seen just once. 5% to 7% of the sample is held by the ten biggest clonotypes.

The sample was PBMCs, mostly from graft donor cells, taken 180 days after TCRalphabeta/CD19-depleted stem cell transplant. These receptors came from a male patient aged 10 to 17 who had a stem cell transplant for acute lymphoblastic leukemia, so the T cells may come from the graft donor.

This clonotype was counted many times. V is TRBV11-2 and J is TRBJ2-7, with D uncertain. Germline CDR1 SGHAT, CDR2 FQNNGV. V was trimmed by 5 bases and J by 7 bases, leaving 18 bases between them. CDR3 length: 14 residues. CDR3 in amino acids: CASSPRGSSWEQYF. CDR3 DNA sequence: TGTGCCAGCAGCCCCCGCGGATCCTCTTGGGAGCAGTACTTC.

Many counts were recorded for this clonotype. The CDR3 DNA is TGCAGCGTTTCCAGGGTGGTGAACACTGAAGCTTTCTTT. Translated, it gives CSVSRVVNTEAFF. V usage is TRBV29-1 and J usage is TRBJ1-1, with a weak D call TRBD1 (5 bases). The CDR3 has 13 residues. Trimming left V 5 bases short and J 0 bases short, with 10 bases between. The V gene's germline CDR1 is SQVTM and CDR2 ANQGSEA.

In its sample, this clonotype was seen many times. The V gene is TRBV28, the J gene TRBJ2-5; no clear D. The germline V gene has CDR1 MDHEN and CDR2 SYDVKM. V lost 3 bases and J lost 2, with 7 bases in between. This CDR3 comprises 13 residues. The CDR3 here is CASSLDTQETQYF. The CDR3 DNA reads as TGTGCCAGCAGTTTGGATACTCAAGAGACCCAGTACTTC.

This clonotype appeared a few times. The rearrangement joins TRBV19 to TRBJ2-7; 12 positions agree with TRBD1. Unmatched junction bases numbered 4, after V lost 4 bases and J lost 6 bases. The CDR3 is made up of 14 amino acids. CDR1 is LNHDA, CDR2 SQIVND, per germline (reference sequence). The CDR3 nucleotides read TGTGCCAGTAGTACCCGGGACAGGGGGCGCGAGCAGTACTTC. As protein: CASSTRDRGREQYF. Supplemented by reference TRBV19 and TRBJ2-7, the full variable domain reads DGGITQSPKYLFRKEGQNVTLSCEQNLNHDAMYWYRQDPGQGLRLIYYSQIVNDFQKGDIAEGYSVSREKKESFPLTVTSAQKNPTAFYLCASSTRDRGREQYFGPGTRLTVT.

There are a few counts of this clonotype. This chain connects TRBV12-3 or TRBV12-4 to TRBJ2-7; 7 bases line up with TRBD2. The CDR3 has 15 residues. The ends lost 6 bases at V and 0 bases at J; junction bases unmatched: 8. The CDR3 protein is CASRLWGGSSYEQYF. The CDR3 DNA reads TGTGCCAGCAGGCTATGGGGCGGGAGCTCCTACGAGCAGTACTTC.

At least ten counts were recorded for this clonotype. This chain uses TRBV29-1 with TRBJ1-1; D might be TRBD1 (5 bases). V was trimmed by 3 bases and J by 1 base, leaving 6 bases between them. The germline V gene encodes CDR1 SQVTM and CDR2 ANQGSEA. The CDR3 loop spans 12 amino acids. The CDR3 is CSVDRANTEAFF. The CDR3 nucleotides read TGCAGCGTTGACAGGGCGAACACTGAAGCTTTCTTT.

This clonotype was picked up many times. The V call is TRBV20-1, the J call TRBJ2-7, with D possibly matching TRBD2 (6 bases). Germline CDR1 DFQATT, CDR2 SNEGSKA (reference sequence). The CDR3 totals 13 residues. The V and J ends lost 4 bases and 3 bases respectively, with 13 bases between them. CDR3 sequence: CSATGESFYEQYF. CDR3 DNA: TGCAGTGCTACGGGGGAGTCGTTCTACGAGCAGTACTTC.

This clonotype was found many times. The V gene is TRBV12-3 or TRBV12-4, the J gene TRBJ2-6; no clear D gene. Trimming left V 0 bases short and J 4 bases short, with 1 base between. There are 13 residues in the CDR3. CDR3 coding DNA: TGTGCCAGCAGTTTAGCCGGGGCCAACGTCCTGACTTTC. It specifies CASSLAGANVLTF.

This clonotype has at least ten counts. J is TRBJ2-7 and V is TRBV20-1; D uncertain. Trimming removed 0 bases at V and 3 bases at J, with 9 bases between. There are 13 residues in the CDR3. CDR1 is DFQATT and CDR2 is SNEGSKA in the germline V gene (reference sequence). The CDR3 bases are TGCAGTGCTAGAGATATGGAGAGCTACGAGCAGTACTTC. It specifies CSARDMESYEQYF.

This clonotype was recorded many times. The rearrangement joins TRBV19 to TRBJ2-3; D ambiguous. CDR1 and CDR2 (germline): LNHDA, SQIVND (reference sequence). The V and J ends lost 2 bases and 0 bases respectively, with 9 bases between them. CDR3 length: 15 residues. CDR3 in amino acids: CASSIRRTSTDTQYF. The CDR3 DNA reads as TGTGCCAGTAGTATACGTAGAACTAGCACAGATACGCAGTATTTT.

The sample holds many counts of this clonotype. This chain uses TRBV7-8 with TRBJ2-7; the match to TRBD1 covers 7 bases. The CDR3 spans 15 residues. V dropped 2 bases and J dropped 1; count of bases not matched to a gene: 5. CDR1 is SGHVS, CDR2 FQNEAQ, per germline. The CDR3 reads CASSLIGRGSYEQYF. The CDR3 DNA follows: TGTGCCAGCAGCTTAATTGGCAGGGGGTCCTACGAGCAGTACTTC.

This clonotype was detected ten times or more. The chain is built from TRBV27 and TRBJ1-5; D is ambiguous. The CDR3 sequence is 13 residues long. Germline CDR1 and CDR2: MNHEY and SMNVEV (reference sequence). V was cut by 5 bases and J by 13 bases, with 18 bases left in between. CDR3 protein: CASSPLPNSEQHF. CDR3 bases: TGTGCCAGCAGTCCCTTGCCCAACAGCGAACAGCATTTT.

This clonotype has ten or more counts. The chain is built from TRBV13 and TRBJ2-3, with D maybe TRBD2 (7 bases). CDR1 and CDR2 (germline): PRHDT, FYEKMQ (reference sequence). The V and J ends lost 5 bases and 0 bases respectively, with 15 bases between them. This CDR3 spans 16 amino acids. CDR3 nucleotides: TGTGCCAGCAGCCCCGGGGGGCGCGCGAGCACAGATACGCAGTATTTT. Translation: CASSPGGRASTDTQYF.

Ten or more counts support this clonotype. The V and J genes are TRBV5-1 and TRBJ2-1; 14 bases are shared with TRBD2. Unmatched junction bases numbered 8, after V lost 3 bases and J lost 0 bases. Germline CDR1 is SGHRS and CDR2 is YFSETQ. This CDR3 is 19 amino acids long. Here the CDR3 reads CASSSGLAGGPSSYNEQFF. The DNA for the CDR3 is TGCGCCAGCAGCTCCGGACTAGCGGGAGGCCCGAGCTCCTACAATGAGCAGTTCTTC.

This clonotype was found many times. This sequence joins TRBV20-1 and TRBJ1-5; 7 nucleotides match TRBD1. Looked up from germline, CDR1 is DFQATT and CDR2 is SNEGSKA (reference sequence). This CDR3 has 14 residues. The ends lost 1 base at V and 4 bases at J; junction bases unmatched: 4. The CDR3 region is CSARGDRENQPQHF. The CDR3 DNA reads TGCAGTGCTAGAGGAGACAGGGAAAATCAGCCCCAGCATTTT.

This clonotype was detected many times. In DNA, the CDR3 is TGTGCCAGCAGAAGGGGGACAGAATCTTCACCCCTCCACTTT. Its translation: CASRRGTESSPLHF. The gene calls are TRBV12-3 or TRBV12-4 and TRBJ1-6, with 7 bases that match TRBD1. J was trimmed by 9 bases and V by 6 bases; bases with no gene match: 8. The CDR3 spans 14 residues.

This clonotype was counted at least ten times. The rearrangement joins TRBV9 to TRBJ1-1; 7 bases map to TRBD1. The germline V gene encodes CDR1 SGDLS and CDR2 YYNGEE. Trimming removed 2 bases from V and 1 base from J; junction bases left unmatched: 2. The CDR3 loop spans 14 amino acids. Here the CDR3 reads CASSVEGANTEAFF. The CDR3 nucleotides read TGTGCCAGCAGCGTCGAGGGGGCGAACACTGAAGCTTTCTTT.

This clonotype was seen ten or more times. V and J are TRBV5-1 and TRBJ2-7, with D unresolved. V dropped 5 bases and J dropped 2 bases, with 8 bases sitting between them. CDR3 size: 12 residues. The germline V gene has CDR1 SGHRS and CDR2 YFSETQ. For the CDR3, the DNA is TGCGCCAGCAGTATCGGAGCCTACGAGCAGTACTTC. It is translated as CASSIGAYEQYF.

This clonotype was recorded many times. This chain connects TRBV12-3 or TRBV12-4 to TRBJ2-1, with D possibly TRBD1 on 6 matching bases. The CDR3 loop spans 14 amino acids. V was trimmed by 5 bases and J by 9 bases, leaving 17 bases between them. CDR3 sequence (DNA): TGTGCCAGCAGTCCCACAGGGAGCCGAGGTGAGCAGTTCTTC. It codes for CASSPTGSRGEQFF.

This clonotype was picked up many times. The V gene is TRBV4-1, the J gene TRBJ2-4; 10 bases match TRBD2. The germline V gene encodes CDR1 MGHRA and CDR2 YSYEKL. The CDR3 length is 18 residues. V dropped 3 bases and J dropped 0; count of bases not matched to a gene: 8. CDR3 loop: CASSHPSSGRVAKNIQYF. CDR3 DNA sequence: TGCGCCAGCAGCCACCCAAGCAGCGGGAGGGTAGCCAAAAACATTCAGTACTTC.

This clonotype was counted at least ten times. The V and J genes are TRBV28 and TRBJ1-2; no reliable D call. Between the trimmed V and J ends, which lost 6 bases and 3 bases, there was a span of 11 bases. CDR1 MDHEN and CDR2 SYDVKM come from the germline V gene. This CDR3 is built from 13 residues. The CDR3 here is CASSRFEDYGYTF. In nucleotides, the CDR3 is TGTGCCAGCAGCCGATTTGAGGACTATGGCTACACCTTC.

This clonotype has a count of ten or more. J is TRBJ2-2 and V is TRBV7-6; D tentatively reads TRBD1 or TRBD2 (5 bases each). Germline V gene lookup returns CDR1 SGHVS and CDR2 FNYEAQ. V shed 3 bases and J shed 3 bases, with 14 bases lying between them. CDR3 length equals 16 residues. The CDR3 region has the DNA TGTGCCAGCAGCTTGGGGTCTGTGGGACACACCGGGGAGCTGTTTTTT. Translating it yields CASSLGSVGHTGELFF.

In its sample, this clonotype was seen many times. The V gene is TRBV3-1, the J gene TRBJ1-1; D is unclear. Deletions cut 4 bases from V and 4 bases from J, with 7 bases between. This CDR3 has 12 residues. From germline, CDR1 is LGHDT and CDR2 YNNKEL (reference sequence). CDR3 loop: CASSRSPTEAFF. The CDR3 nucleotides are TGTGCCAGCAGCCGCTCCCCCACTGAAGCTTTCTTT.

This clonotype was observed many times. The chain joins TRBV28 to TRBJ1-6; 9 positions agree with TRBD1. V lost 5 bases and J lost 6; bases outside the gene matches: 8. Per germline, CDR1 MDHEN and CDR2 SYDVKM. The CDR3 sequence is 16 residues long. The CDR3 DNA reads TGTGCCAGCAGTCCTGCCCTGGGACAGGGTAATTCACCCCTCCACTTT. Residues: CASSPALGQGNSPLHF. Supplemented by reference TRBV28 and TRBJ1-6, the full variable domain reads DVKVTQSSRYLVKRTGEKVFLECVQDMDHENMFWYRQDPGLGLRLIYFSYDVKMKEKGDIPEGYSVSREKKERFSLILESASTNQTSMYLCASSPALGQGNSPLHFGNGTRLTVT.